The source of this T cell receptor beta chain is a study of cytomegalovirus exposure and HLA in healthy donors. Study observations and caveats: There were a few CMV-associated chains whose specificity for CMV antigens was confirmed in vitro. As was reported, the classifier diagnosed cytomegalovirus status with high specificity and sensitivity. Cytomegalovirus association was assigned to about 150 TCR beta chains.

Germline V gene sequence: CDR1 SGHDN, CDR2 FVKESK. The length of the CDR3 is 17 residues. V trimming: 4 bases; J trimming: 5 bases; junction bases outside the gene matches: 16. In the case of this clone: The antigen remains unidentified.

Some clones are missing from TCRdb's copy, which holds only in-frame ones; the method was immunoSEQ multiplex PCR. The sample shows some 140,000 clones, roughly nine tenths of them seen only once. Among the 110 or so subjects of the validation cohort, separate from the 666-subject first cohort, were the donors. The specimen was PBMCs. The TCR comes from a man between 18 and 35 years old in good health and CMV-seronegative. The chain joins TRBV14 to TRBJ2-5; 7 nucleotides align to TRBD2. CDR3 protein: CASSPTSGVGIGETQYF. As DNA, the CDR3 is TGTGCCAGCAGCCCCACGAGCGGGGTAGGGATCGGGGAGACCCAGTACTTC. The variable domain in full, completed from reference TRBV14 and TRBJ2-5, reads EAGVTQFPSHSVIEKGQTVTLRCDPISGHDNLYWYRRVMGKEIKFLLHFVKESKQDESGMPNNRFLAERTGGTYSTLKVQPAELEDSGVYFCASSPTSGVGIGETQYFGPGTRLLVL.